This TCR beta chain appears in the sequencing data of a study of T cells in Graves' hyperthyroidism and ophthalmopathy. About this clonotype: The antigen remains undetermined.

Fresh peripheral blood, 10 ml, yielded the PBMCs. From RNA transcripts, TCR beta CDR3 regions were amplified. RT-PCR in the first round (using the HTBI primer set) targeted the TCR CDR3. Via MiXCR, TCRdb re-called the multiplex PCR reads, giving one row per CDR3 protein. This sample carries approximately 370,000 distinct CDR3 sequences, about a sixth of them seen once, and the ten largest clones take approximately 35%. Findings and caveats of the study: Separating ophthalmopathy from stable hyperthyroidism was achieved by a 13 V-J model.

V gave up 5 bases and J gave up 5 bases; unmatched junction bases: 6. The CDR3 is made up of 16 amino acids. Germline V lookup: CDR1 SGHAT, CDR2 FQNNGV. The chain carries TRBV11-2 and TRBJ2-5; 15 bases fit TRBD2. Specimen: blood. This TCR came from a woman under 40 with Graves' hyperthyroidism that later progressed to Graves' ophthalmopathy. DNA for the CDR3: TGTGCCAGCAGCAAGGGACTAGCGGGGGGTTGGGAGACCCAGTACTTC. Its protein product is CASSKGLAGGWETQYF.